This TCR beta chain came from a study of shared clonotypes between healthy human individuals. General study points: It was only blood that was sampled, and tissue repertoires likely differ.

This CDR3 is built from 19 residues. From germline, CDR1 is WNHNN and CDR2 SYGVQD (reference sequence). J gave up 5 bases and V 6 bases, and 19 bases lay outside the gene matches. This clone appeared once. Its antigen is still unknown. Each subset's genomic DNA was split evenly across several immunoSEQ plates. This table comes from immunoSEQ multiplex PCR, and its TCRdb copy is limited to in-frame clones, with some not included. The data hold some 1 million clones, with about 80% observed a single time. Sequencing was done on a sample of memory CD4+ T cells sorted from blood. Subset here: CD45RA-negative fraction. This sequence joins TRBV10-1 and TRBJ2-7; the match to TRBD2 covers 13 bases. This receptor was identified in a man aged 18 to 30 in good health. This CDR3 is CASSDERGTSGRATDEQYF. The CDR3, as DNA: TGCGCCAGCAGCGACGAAAGGGGCACTAGCGGGAGGGCCACAGACGAGCAGTACTTC.